These T cell receptor beta chains were read from a single sample in a study of blood T cell repertoires in COVID-19. This table comes from immunoSEQ multiplex PCR, and its TCRdb copy is limited to in-frame clones, with some not included. Altogether roughly 220,000 clones are present, 90% being singletons, with the ten largest covering less than 15%. The sequenced sample was PBMCs or T cells enriched from blood (not recorded which). These receptors originate from a man aged 25 to 40 who had been exposed to COVID-19. CDR3s include the opening cysteine and the closing phenylalanine or tryptophan. Each record gives: clone size, J gene, V gene, D gene, CDR3 protein, CDR3 DNA. The D gene is left open where the match is weak. A clone size is listed for some rows: how often the clone was seen (once, few, many), or a class if it is expanded.

clone size: .; J gene: TRBJ2-1; V gene: TRBV5-4; D gene: .; CDR3 protein: CASSTWNEQFF; CDR3 DNA: TGTGCCAGCAGCACTTGGAATGAGCAGTTCTTC
clone size: .; J gene: TRBJ2-4; V gene: TRBV5-4; D gene: TRBD2; CDR3 protein: CASSLGTSGIGGNIQYF; CDR3 DNA: TGTGCCAGCAGCCTCGGGACTAGCGGGATCGGGGGGAACATTCAGTACTTC
clone size: .; J gene: TRBJ2-3; V gene: TRBV9; D gene: TRBD1; CDR3 protein: CASSIGQGSFADTQYF; CDR3 DNA: TGTGCCAGCAGCATCGGACAGGGGAGTTTTGCAGATACGCAGTATTTT
clone size: .; J gene: TRBJ1-2; V gene: TRBV7-2; D gene: .; CDR3 protein: CASSLSWLETNYGYTF; CDR3 DNA: TGTGCCAGCAGCTTATCCTGGCTGGAGACTAACTATGGCTACACCTTC
clone size: once; J gene: TRBJ1-5; V gene: TRBV19; D gene: .; CDR3 protein: CASMGTPSRDQPQHF; CDR3 DNA: TGTGCCAGTATGGGGACACCCAGCCGGGATCAGCCCCAGCATTTT
clone size: once; J gene: TRBJ2-1; V gene: TRBV11-2; D gene: TRBD1; CDR3 protein: CASSPDRGRVYNEQFF; CDR3 DNA: TGTGCCAGCAGCCCTGACAGGGGGCGCGTCTACAATGAGCAGTTCTTC
clone size: .; J gene: TRBJ2-3; V gene: TRBV11-2; D gene: .; CDR3 protein: CASSLAIETGVEDTQYF; CDR3 DNA: TGTGCCAGCAGCTTAGCAATCGAAACGGGGGTCGAAGATACGCAGTATTTT
clone size: .; J gene: TRBJ2-2; V gene: TRBV11-3; D gene: .; CDR3 protein: CASSFEGADGELFF; CDR3 DNA: TGTGCCAGCAGCTTTGAGGGTGCCGATGGGGAGCTGTTTTTT
clone size: once; J gene: TRBJ2-1; V gene: TRBV3-1/TRBV3-2; D gene: .; CDR3 protein: CASSQDREGWNEQFF; CDR3 DNA: TGTGCCAGCAGCCAAGATCGAGAGGGTTGGAATGAGCAGTTCTTC
clone size: .; J gene: TRBJ1-5; V gene: TRBV7-9; D gene: TRBD1; CDR3 protein: CASSQGTGASFSNQPQHF; CDR3 DNA: TGTGCCAGCAGCCAAGGGACAGGGGCCTCTTTTAGCAATCAGCCCCAGCATTTT
clone size: once; J gene: TRBJ1-3; V gene: TRBV15; D gene: .; CDR3 protein: CATSTGGRAIYF; CDR3 DNA: TGTGCCACCAGCACCGGGGGTAGGGCCATATATTTT
clone size: .; J gene: TRBJ2-2; V gene: TRBV7-2; D gene: TRBD2; CDR3 protein: CASSRGVAGISGELFF; CDR3 DNA: TGTGCCAGCAGCAGGGGAGTAGCGGGGATTTCCGGGGAGCTGTTTTTT
clone size: .; J gene: TRBJ1-2; V gene: TRBV3-1/TRBV3-2; D gene: .; CDR3 protein: CASSQGGWGGGYTF; CDR3 DNA: TGTGCCAGCAGCCAAGGGGGATGGGGAGGAGGCTACACCTTC
clone size: .; J gene: TRBJ2-1; V gene: TRBV7-9; D gene: .; CDR3 protein: CASSSILEQFF; CDR3 DNA: TGTGCCAGCAGCAGCATCCTTGAGCAGTTCTTC
clone size: many; J gene: TRBJ2-7; V gene: TRBV27; D gene: TRBD1; CDR3 protein: CASRLSGQGLYF; CDR3 DNA: TGTGCCAGCAGACTATCGGGACAGGGCCTATACTTC
clone size: .; J gene: TRBJ2-3; V gene: TRBV7-6; D gene: .; CDR3 protein: CASSRWTASTDTQYF; CDR3 DNA: TGTGCCAGCAGCCGATGGACAGCGAGCACAGATACGCAGTATTTT
clone size: .; J gene: TRBJ2-2; V gene: TRBV19; D gene: TRBD2; CDR3 protein: CASHTSGVNTGELFF; CDR3 DNA: TGTGCCAGCCACACTAGCGGGGTAAACACCGGGGAGCTGTTTTTT
clone size: .; J gene: TRBJ1-6; V gene: TRBV11-2; D gene: TRBD1; CDR3 protein: CASSLFPAGTGINSPLHF; CDR3 DNA: TGTGCCAGCAGCCTATTCCCGGCCGGGACAGGGATTAATTCACCCCTCCACTTT
clone size: .; J gene: TRBJ2-2; V gene: TRBV9; D gene: .; CDR3 protein: CASSAGLPSGELFF; CDR3 DNA: TGTGCCAGCAGCGCGGGACTTCCTTCGGGGGAGCTGTTTTTT
clone size: few; J gene: TRBJ2-2; V gene: TRBV4-3; D gene: TRBD1; CDR3 protein: CASSPQGEPGELFF; CDR3 DNA: TGCGCCAGCAGCCCTCAGGGGGAGCCCGGGGAGCTGTTTTTT
clone size: .; J gene: TRBJ1-1; V gene: TRBV5-4; D gene: .; CDR3 protein: CASSITGNTEAFF; CDR3 DNA: TGTGCCAGCAGCATCACAGGAAACACTGAAGCTTTCTTT
clone size: .; J gene: TRBJ2-5; V gene: TRBV18; D gene: TRBD1; CDR3 protein: CASSRTGVYETQYF; CDR3 DNA: TGTGCCAGCTCAAGGACAGGCGTTTATGAGACCCAGTACTTC
clone size: .; J gene: TRBJ1-2; V gene: TRBV6-5; D gene: TRBD1; CDR3 protein: CASRWDSSSGYTF; CDR3 DNA: TGTGCCAGCAGGTGGGACAGTTCGTCGGGCTACACCTTC
clone size: .; J gene: TRBJ2-5; V gene: TRBV6-5; D gene: .; CDR3 protein: CASSYSPSEETQYF; CDR3 DNA: TGTGCCAGCAGTTACTCACCTAGCGAAGAGACCCAGTACTTC
clone size: .; J gene: TRBJ2-7; V gene: TRBV7-3; D gene: .; CDR3 protein: CASSLVGLSYEQYF; CDR3 DNA: TGTGCCAGCAGCTTAGTTGGACTGTCCTACGAGCAGTACTTC
clone size: .; J gene: TRBJ2-2; V gene: TRBV23-1; D gene: .; CDR3 protein: CAIQRVRGGPGELFF; CDR3 DNA: TGCGCCATCCAGAGGGTCCGGGGAGGTCCCGGGGAGCTGTTTTTT
clone size: once; J gene: TRBJ2-7; V gene: TRBV5-1; D gene: TRBD1; CDR3 protein: CASSRPGQRQSYEQYF; CDR3 DNA: TGCGCCAGCAGCCGACCGGGACAGCGTCAATCCTACGAGCAGTACTTC
clone size: .; J gene: TRBJ1-1; V gene: TRBV4-1; D gene: .; CDR3 protein: CASSQDDRMNTEAFF; CDR3 DNA: TGCGCCAGCAGCCAAGATGACAGAATGAACACTGAAGCTTTCTTT
clone size: .; J gene: TRBJ2-5; V gene: TRBV4-1; D gene: .; CDR3 protein: CASSQAQETQYF; CDR3 DNA: TGCGCCAGCAGCCAGGCACAAGAGACCCAGTACTTC
clone size: .; J gene: TRBJ1-1; V gene: TRBV6-2/TRBV6-3; D gene: TRBD1; CDR3 protein: CASSKRDRAMNTEAFF; CDR3 DNA: TGTGCCAGCAGTAAGCGGGACAGGGCCATGAACACTGAAGCTTTCTTT
clone size: .; J gene: TRBJ2-3; V gene: TRBV3-1/TRBV3-2; D gene: .; CDR3 protein: CASSQDQGTDTQYF; CDR3 DNA: TGTGCCAGCAGCCAAGATCAGGGGACAGATACGCAGTATTTT
clone size: .; J gene: TRBJ2-3; V gene: TRBV11-3; D gene: TRBD2; CDR3 protein: CASSYPAGGPSEAQYF; CDR3 DNA: TGTGCCAGCAGCTATCCGGCGGGGGGCCCCTCCGAGGCGCAGTATTTT
clone size: .; J gene: TRBJ1-2; V gene: TRBV6-5; D gene: .; CDR3 protein: CASSYSPGRTAGGYTF; CDR3 DNA: TGTGCCAGCAGTTACTCCCCGGGACGTACCGCGGGGGGCTACACCTTC
clone size: .; J gene: TRBJ2-5; V gene: TRBV30; D gene: .; CDR3 protein: CAWSNWETQYF; CDR3 DNA: TGTGCCTGGAGTAACTGGGAGACCCAGTACTTC
clone size: .; J gene: TRBJ2-3; V gene: TRBV18; D gene: TRBD2; CDR3 protein: CASSPTRGLAGGNTSTDTQYF; CDR3 DNA: TGTGCCAGCTCACCTACCAGGGGACTAGCGGGGGGTAATACTAGCACAGATACGCAGTATTTT
clone size: .; J gene: TRBJ2-7; V gene: TRBV4-2; D gene: TRBD1; CDR3 protein: CASSQEPGTGEYEQYF; CDR3 DNA: TGTGCCAGCAGCCAAGAGCCCGGGACAGGGGAGTACGAGCAGTACTTC
clone size: .; J gene: TRBJ1-5; V gene: TRBV16; D gene: .; CDR3 protein: CASSQSYRAYDQPQHF; CDR3 DNA: TGTGCCAGCAGCCAATCGTACAGGGCCTACGATCAGCCCCAGCATTTT
clone size: .; J gene: TRBJ1-5; V gene: TRBV7-8; D gene: .; CDR3 protein: CASSVGTQAGVQPQHF; CDR3 DNA: TGTGCCAGCAGCGTAGGGACACAGGCTGGGGTTCAGCCCCAGCATTTT
clone size: few; J gene: TRBJ1-1; V gene: TRBV29-1; D gene: .; CDR3 protein: CSVGGHEATEAFF; CDR3 DNA: TGCAGCGTTGGAGGACACGAAGCTACTGAAGCTTTCTTT
clone size: .; J gene: TRBJ2-6; V gene: TRBV2; D gene: TRBD1; CDR3 protein: CASSSRDRASGANVLTF; CDR3 DNA: TGTGCCAGCAGTTCCCGGGACAGGGCTTCTGGGGCCAACGTCCTGACTTTC